These T cell receptor beta chains were read from a single sample in a study of blood T cell repertoires in COVID-19. Clones were sequenced by immunoSEQ multiplex PCR, and TCRdb holds only the in-frame ones, with some missing. The sample has approximately 200,000 clones, roughly 92% seen once. The sample consisted of peripheral blood. These receptors all stem from a man aged 30-40 years with COVID-19, enrolled during active disease. Each CDR3 is given with its conserved first and last residue. The D gene is left open where the match is weak. Rows may omit the clone size; those that give it use once, few, many or a size class.

V gene	CDR3 length	clone size	D gene	J gene	CDR3 protein	CDR3 DNA
TRBV5-6	16	-	TRBD1	TRBJ1-2	CASSSPMTGVSYGYTF	TGTGCCAGCAGCTCTCCCATGACAGGGGTCAGCTATGGCTACACCTTC
TRBV6-2/TRBV6-3	15	-	-	TRBJ1-1	CASSSGGVDNTEAFF	TGTGCCAGCAGTTCTGGCGGAGTAGATAACACTGAAGCTTTCTTT
TRBV11-2	14	-	-	TRBJ2-7	CASSLVQFSYEQYF	TGTGCCAGCAGCTTAGTACAGTTCTCCTACGAGCAGTACTTC
TRBV2	17	-	TRBD1	TRBJ1-1	CASRNRGRRILNTEAFF	TGTGCCAGCAGAAACAGGGGGCGCAGGATTCTGAACACTGAAGCTTTCTTT
TRBV7-9	18	-	-	TRBJ2-5	CASSLYGPGRYRQETQYF	TGTGCCAGCAGCTTATATGGTCCAGGGAGGTATCGGCAAGAGACCCAGTACTTC
TRBV6-5	15	-	TRBD1	TRBJ1-2	CASSAGTGTNYGYTF	TGTGCCAGCAGCGCCGGGACAGGGACTAACTATGGCTACACCTTC
TRBV10-2	15	-	TRBD2	TRBJ2-5	CAISRTSGGGETQYF	TGCGCCATCTCCCGGACTAGCGGGGGGGGAGAGACCCAGTACTTC
TRBV5-6	14	once	TRBD1	TRBJ1-4	CASSGDRGRGKLFF	TGTGCCAGCAGCGGGGACAGGGGGCGCGGAAAACTGTTTTTT
TRBV10-2	12	once	-	TRBJ1-2	CASTGVPGGYTF	TGCGCCAGCACGGGGGTCCCAGGGGGCTACACCTTC
TRBV10-3	13	-	-	TRBJ1-2	CAIGGAGTFGYTF	TGTGCCATCGGGGGAGCGGGGACCTTTGGCTACACCTTC
TRBV20-1	11	-	-	TRBJ2-3	CSVESTDTQYF	TGCAGTGTAGAGAGCACAGATACGCAGTATTTT
TRBV3-1/TRBV3-2	15	-	TRBD1	TRBJ1-6	CASSQVGTGVSPLHF	TGTGCCAGCAGCCAAGTGGGGACAGGAGTGTCACCCCTCCACTTT
TRBV29-1	15	-	TRBD1	TRBJ1-5	CSVATGGGPQEPQHF	TGCAGCGTAGCCACAGGGGGCGGGCCCCAGGAGCCCCAGCATTTT
TRBV19	14	-	-	TRBJ1-1	CASSMLNMNTEAFF	TGTGCCAGTAGTATGCTGAACATGAACACTGAAGCTTTCTTT
TRBV6-5	12	-	TRBD1	TRBJ2-7	CALRQGSNEQYF	TGTGCCTTGCGACAGGGTTCGAACGAGCAGTACTTC
TRBV5-1	17	-	TRBD1	TRBJ2-5	CASSVAPGTGESETQYF	TGCGCCAGCAGCGTCGCCCCCGGGACAGGGGAATCGGAGACCCAGTACTTC
TRBV29-1	14	-	TRBD2	TRBJ2-3	CSVGGGVNTDTQYF	TGCAGCGTGGGGGGGGGAGTGAACACAGATACGCAGTATTTT
TRBV5-4	16	-	TRBD1	TRBJ1-1	CASSPGGGRVYTEAFF	TGTGCCAGCAGCCCCGGAGGGGGCAGGGTCTACACTGAAGCTTTCTTT
TRBV27	13	-	TRBD1	TRBJ1-1	CASRAPGGTEAFF	TGTGCCAGCAGGGCCCCAGGGGGTACTGAAGCTTTCTTT
TRBV9	12	-	-	TRBJ2-1	CASSASSLEQFF	TGTGCCAGCAGCGCATCTAGCCTTGAGCAGTTCTTC
TRBV4-2	16	-	TRBD2	TRBJ2-3	CASSLTSGGGTDTQYF	TGTGCCAGCAGCCTCACTAGCGGGGGGGGCACAGATACGCAGTATTTT
TRBV19	19	-	TRBD1	TRBJ1-2	CASSIKRTGGGRWVYGYTF	TGTGCCAGTAGTATAAAGCGGACAGGAGGGGGGCGATGGGTCTATGGCTACACCTTC
TRBV5-1	16	-	TRBD2	TRBJ2-1	CASSLRGGGAKNEQFF	TGCGCCAGCAGCTTGCGGGGCGGGGGGGCTAAGAATGAGCAGTTCTTC
TRBV6-5	14	-	TRBD1	TRBJ1-5	CASSGQGGNQPQHF	TGTGCCAGCAGCGGACAGGGTGGCAATCAGCCCCAGCATTTT
TRBV7-2	14	-	-	TRBJ1-1	CASTSHPGDTEAFF	TGTGCCAGCACCTCACACCCAGGGGACACTGAAGCTTTCTTT
TRBV5-6	15	-	TRBD1	TRBJ1-5	CASSLWDSSNQPQHF	TGTGCCAGCAGCTTGTGGGACAGTTCGAATCAGCCCCAGCATTTT
TRBV7-2	14	-	-	TRBJ1-6	CASSLGLSNSPLHF	TGTGCCAGCAGCCTGGGACTCAGTAATTCACCCCTCCACTTT
TRBV3-1/TRBV3-2	13	-	-	TRBJ2-5	CASSQLGAETQYF	TGTGCCAGCAGCCAACTAGGTGCGGAGACCCAGTACTTC
TRBV18	17	-	-	TRBJ1-3	CASSPQQGLGSGNTIYF	TGTGCCAGCTCACCACAACAGGGCTTAGGCTCTGGAAACACCATATATTTT
TRBV12-5	15	-	-	TRBJ2-2	CASGLVQGGAGELFF	TGTGCTAGTGGTTTGGTACAGGGGGGGGCCGGGGAGCTGTTTTTT